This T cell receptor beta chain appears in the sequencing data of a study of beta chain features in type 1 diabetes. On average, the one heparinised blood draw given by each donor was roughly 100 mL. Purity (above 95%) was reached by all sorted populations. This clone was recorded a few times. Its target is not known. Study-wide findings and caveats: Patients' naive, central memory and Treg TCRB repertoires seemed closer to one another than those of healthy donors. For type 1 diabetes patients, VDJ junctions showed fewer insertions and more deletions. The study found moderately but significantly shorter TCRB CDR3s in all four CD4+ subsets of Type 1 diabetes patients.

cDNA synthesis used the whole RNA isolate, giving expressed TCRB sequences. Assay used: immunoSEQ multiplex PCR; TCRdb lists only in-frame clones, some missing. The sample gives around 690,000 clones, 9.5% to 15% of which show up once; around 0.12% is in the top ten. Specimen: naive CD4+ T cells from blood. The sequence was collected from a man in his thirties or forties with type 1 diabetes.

The CDR3 DNA reads TGTGCCAGCAGCCCATCTATAATGGGACTAGACAATGAGCAGTTCTTC. Translating gives CASSPSIMGLDNEQFF. The chain employs TRBV9 and TRBJ2-1; 8 bases fit TRBD2. Looked up from germline, CDR1 is SGDLS and CDR2 is YYNGEE. V dropped 4 bases and J dropped 5; count of bases not matched to a gene: 11. This CDR3 has 16 residues.